A selection of T cell receptor beta chains follows, all from one sample in a study of T cells after posttransplantation cyclophosphamide. The method was immunoSEQ multiplex PCR; TCRdb's version includes in-frame clones alone and lacks a portion of them. The data show tens of thousands of clones, about 77% seen once. The sequencing used CD4+ T cells sorted from blood, collected about 1,900 days after a stem cell transplant with posttransplant cyclophosphamide. The receptor source for this set is a female patient aged 35-55 years who received an allogeneic stem cell transplant from a related donor, was CMV-positive, and had no GVHD. Some T cells may be provided by the graft donor. Each CDR3 is given with its conserved first and last residue. A D gene is named only where the DNA matches it firmly. The size of a clone is reported for some rows only, either as once, few or many, or as a class for expanded clones.

cdr3_nt: TGTGCCAGCAGTGAAGGCAGAGCAGGAGGCTACACCTTC
cdr3_aa: CASSEGRAGGYTF
clone_size: few
j_call: TRBJ1-2
v_call: TRBV2
d_call: -

cdr3_nt: TGTGCCAGCAGTGACCGCCCGGGACAGGGTTTCGGCTACACCTTC
cdr3_aa: CASSDRPGQGFGYTF
clone_size: few
j_call: TRBJ1-2
v_call: TRBV2
d_call: TRBD1

cdr3_nt: TGTGCCAGTAGTCCGCGCCTAGCGGGGAACCCCACAGATACGCAGTATTTT
cdr3_aa: CASSPRLAGNPTDTQYF
clone_size: -
j_call: TRBJ2-3
v_call: TRBV19
d_call: TRBD2

cdr3_nt: TGCGCCAGCAGCGGGAGACTAGCGGGGGACAATGAGCAGTTCTTC
cdr3_aa: CASSGRLAGDNEQFF
clone_size: -
j_call: TRBJ2-1
v_call: TRBV5-1
d_call: TRBD2

cdr3_nt: TGTGCCAGCAGCTTAGAGGGGTCGAACACTGAAGCTTTCTTT
cdr3_aa: CASSLEGSNTEAFF
clone_size: -
j_call: TRBJ1-1
v_call: TRBV7-9
d_call: -

cdr3_nt: TGCGCCAGCAGCCAAGGCCCAGGGACCGGGGAGCTGTTTTTT
cdr3_aa: CASSQGPGTGELFF
clone_size: few
j_call: TRBJ2-2
v_call: TRBV4-3
d_call: -

cdr3_nt: TGTGCCAGCAGCTTAACGTCGCAGGGGGCGTCTAACTATGGCTACACCTTC
cdr3_aa: CASSLTSQGASNYGYTF
clone_size: -
j_call: TRBJ1-2
v_call: TRBV7-3
d_call: TRBD1

cdr3_nt: TGCGCCAGCAGCTTGGTTGGCGGGGGGACGACCTACAATGAGCAGTTCTTC
cdr3_aa: CASSLVGGGTTYNEQFF
clone_size: -
j_call: TRBJ2-1
v_call: TRBV5-1
d_call: TRBD2

cdr3_nt: TGTGCCAGCAGCTTAGGACTAGCGGGGGGGAACCAAGAGACCCAGTACTTC
cdr3_aa: CASSLGLAGGNQETQYF
clone_size: -
j_call: TRBJ2-5
v_call: TRBV7-8
d_call: TRBD2

cdr3_nt: TGTGCCAGCAGGGGACAGCTAACGTATGGCTACACCTTC
cdr3_aa: CASRGQLTYGYTF
clone_size: -
j_call: TRBJ1-2
v_call: TRBV7-2
d_call: TRBD1

cdr3_nt: TGTGCCAGCAGCTTAGAACAGTGTTGTAGAGGCAATCAGCCCCAGCATTTT
cdr3_aa: CASSLEQCCRGNQPQHF
clone_size: few
j_call: TRBJ1-5
v_call: TRBV11-3
d_call: -

cdr3_nt: TGTGCCAGCACTTCCCGCGCGGATACGCAGTATTTT
cdr3_aa: CASTSRADTQYF
clone_size: -
j_call: TRBJ2-3
v_call: TRBV7-2
d_call: -

cdr3_nt: TGTGCCAGCAGCCAAGATAAGGGGGCGACTTCCCCCTCTAATTCACCCCTCCACTTT
cdr3_aa: CASSQDKGATSPSNSPLHF
clone_size: few
j_call: TRBJ1-6
v_call: TRBV4-2
d_call: TRBD1

cdr3_nt: TGTGCCAGCACCGATGGAGGTCTGCTGGGCTACACCTTC
cdr3_aa: CASTDGGLLGYTF
clone_size: -
j_call: TRBJ1-2
v_call: TRBV28
d_call: -

cdr3_nt: TGTGCCAGCAGCTTTGACGCAGGGAGCACAGATACGCAGTATTTT
cdr3_aa: CASSFDAGSTDTQYF
clone_size: -
j_call: TRBJ2-3
v_call: TRBV11-2
d_call: -

cdr3_nt: TGTGCCAGCAGGCGTACAGGGCTCGGAACAGATACGCAGTATTTT
cdr3_aa: CASRRTGLGTDTQYF
clone_size: once
j_call: TRBJ2-3
v_call: TRBV9
d_call: -